The 28 T cell receptor beta chains presented below share a single source sample, sequenced in a study of shared T cell receptors in the human thymus. TCRdb keeps only in-frame clones here, not all; method: immunoSEQ multiplex PCR. The sample includes 720,000 or so clones, 70% to 90% seen only once; the top ten take roughly 0.01%. These data were also reused for a study on human thymus T cells.

The sample comprised thymocytes. These TCRs come from a girl under three years old with a congenital heart defect.

This sequence joins TRBV19 and TRBJ2-4; possible D gene TRBD2, 6 bases. CDR3 length: 17 amino acids. Deletions cut 5 bases from V and 0 bases from J, with 17 bases between. CDR1 and CDR2 from the germline V gene are LNHDA and SQIVND (reference sequence). CDR3 sequence reads: CASSAGRSNIAKNIQYF. In nucleotides, the CDR3 is TGTGCCAGTAGTGCGGGACGGTCCAATATAGCCAAAAACATTCAGTACTTC.

The rearrangement joins TRBV4-1 to TRBJ2-2; no reliable D call. Germline loops: CDR1 MGHRA, CDR2 YSYEKL. V was shortened by 0 bases and J by 0 bases, with 8 bases between the two germline ends. The CDR3 contains 16 residues. The CDR3 loop reads CASSQELVSNTGELFF. The CDR3 DNA reads as TGCGCCAGCAGCCAAGAGCTAGTCTCGAACACCGGGGAGCTGTTTTTT.

This clone was seen a single time. This chain joins TRBV15 and TRBJ2-7; 7 nucleotides line up with TRBD1. With V trimmed by 3 bases and J by 5 bases, 4 bases remained unmatched. This CDR3 comprises 13 residues. CDR1 is LNHNV and CDR2 is YYDKDF in the germline V gene (reference sequence). The CDR3 DNA follows: TGTGCCACCAGCAGTATGACAGGGAACGAGCAGTACTTC. This codes for CATSSMTGNEQYF. Filled out from reference TRBV15 and TRBJ2-7, the complete variable domain reads DAMVIQNPRYQVTQFGKPVTLSCSQTLNHNVMYWYQQKSSQAPKLLFHYYDKDFNNEADTPDNFQSRRPNTSFCFLDIRSPGLGDTAMYLCATSSMTGNEQYFGPGTRLTVT.

The gene calls are TRBV15 and TRBJ2-3; 7 bases align to TRBD2. The CDR3 is 16 amino acids. CDR1 is LNHNV and CDR2 is YYDKDF in the germline V gene (reference sequence). V gave up 3 bases and J gave up 3 bases; unmatched junction bases: 9. Written as DNA, the CDR3 is TGTGCCACCAGCAGTTGGGAGGGCGGCGTAACAGATACGCAGTATTTT. Protein product: CATSSWEGGVTDTQYF.

This chain joins TRBV6-5 and TRBJ1-3, with D possibly TRBD1 on 6 matching bases. CDR1 is MNHEY and CDR2 is SVGAGI in the germline V gene. CDR3 length: 14 amino acids. Trimming stripped 5 bases from V and 0 bases from J, with 8 bases between. This CDR3 reads CASSRGNSGNTIYF. CDR3 coding DNA: TGTGCCAGCAGTAGGGGGAACTCTGGAAACACCATATATTTT.

This chain links TRBV7-9 with TRBJ2-1; a possible D gene is TRBD2 (7 bases). This CDR3 spans 18 amino acids. Trimming removed 0 bases from V and 6 bases from J, with 21 bases in between. Germline assignment: CDR1 SEHNR and CDR2 FQNEAQ (reference sequence). This chain's CDR3 is CASSLARPRRGPRNEQFF. CDR3 nucleotide sequence: TGTGCCAGCAGCTTAGCGAGGCCCCGGCGGGGGCCCCGCAATGAGCAGTTCTTC.

The rearrangement links TRBV7-2 to TRBJ2-1, with unresolved D. The CDR3 totals 15 residues. Germline V gives CDR1 SGHTA, CDR2 FQGNSA. V lost 5 bases, J lost 6 bases, and 17 bases lay in between. CDR3: CASSLLILEANEQFF. The CDR3 DNA reads as TGTGCCAGCAGCCTACTGATCCTCGAGGCCAATGAGCAGTTCTTC.

In this sample, this clone turned up once. The chain uses TRBV5-1 and TRBJ2-1; 9 bases are a match to TRBD2. CDR1 SGHRS and CDR2 YFSETQ come from the germline V gene. This CDR3 is built from 16 residues. The V segment lost 4 bases and the J segment 1 base; nucleotides outside the gene matches: 6. The CDR3 sequence is CASSVKLAGSYNEQFF. The CDR3 DNA is TGCGCCAGCAGCGTAAAACTAGCGGGTTCCTACAATGAGCAGTTCTTC.

This chain joins TRBV10-1 and TRBJ2-3; 11 bases fit TRBD2. J gave up 0 bases and V 3 bases, and 11 bases lay outside the gene matches. The CDR3 has 19 amino acids. CDR1 is WNHNN, CDR2 SYGVQD, per germline (reference sequence). CDR3: CASSETSGGSSTSTDTQYF. The CDR3 DNA sequence: TGCGCCAGCAGTGAAACTAGCGGGGGAAGCTCCACTAGCACAGATACGCAGTATTTT.

This chain joins TRBV2 and TRBJ2-7; TRBD2 matches at 7 bases. Trimming took 7 bases from V and 1 from J; bases not matched to a gene: 16. The CDR3 consists of 17 residues. Germline lookup yields CDR1 SNHLY and CDR2 FYNNEI. The CDR3 loop is CASTRPPTSPLSYEQYF. CDR3 coding DNA: TGTGCCAGCACACGACCCCCGACTAGCCCCCTATCCTACGAGCAGTACTTC.

This chain uses TRBV2 with TRBJ2-4; D perhaps matches TRBD1 (6 bases). The CDR3 is 15 amino acids. Looked up from germline, CDR1 is SNHLY and CDR2 is FYNNEI. With 1 base removed from V and 3 bases from J, the gap between germline ends came to 10 bases. The CDR3 protein is CASSEGGHGKNIQYF. The CDR3 DNA sequence: TGTGCCAGCAGTGAAGGGGGGCATGGCAAAAACATTCAGTACTTC.

The V gene is TRBV27, the J gene TRBJ1-2; D is unclear. The CDR3 contains 14 residues. V lost 1 base and J 4 bases, leaving 10 bases between the germline ends. Germline V gives CDR1 MNHEY, CDR2 SMNVEV (reference sequence). The CDR3 reads CASSLFPSTYGYTF. In DNA form, the CDR3 reads TGTGCCAGCAGTTTATTCCCGTCTACCTATGGCTACACCTTC.

The chain is built from TRBV4-1 and TRBJ2-5; TRBD1 matches 7 bases. CDR3 size: 17 residues. The V gene's germline CDR1 is MGHRA and CDR2 YSYEKL. V shed 0 bases and J 1 base; nucleotides not matched to a gene: 8. The CDR3 bases are TGCGCCAGCAGCCAAGAGGACAGGTTAAGGATCCAAGAGACCCAGTACTTC. This sequence encodes CASSQEDRLRIQETQYF.

The genes are TRBV5-1 and TRBJ1-1; D gene uncertain. Trimming shortened V by 1 base and J by 0 bases, and 7 bases separated the two germline ends. This CDR3 contains 14 residues. CDR1 and CDR2 (germline): SGHRS, YFSETQ. The CDR3 sequence is CASSLKLVNTEAFF. As DNA, the CDR3 is TGCGCCAGCAGCTTGAAACTGGTGAACACTGAAGCTTTCTTT.

The chain recombines TRBV27 with TRBJ2-7; no clear D. Trimming removed 2 bases at V and 6 bases at J, with 14 bases between. The V gene's germline CDR1 is MNHEY and CDR2 SMNVEV (reference sequence). CDR3 length: 14 residues. The CDR3 nucleotides read TGTGCCAGCAGTTTAGCACAGCCCCTGGGCGAGCAGTACTTC. Its protein product is CASSLAQPLGEQYF.

The V call is TRBV4-2, the J call TRBJ1-2; no reliable D call. This CDR3 has 17 amino acids. Trimming cost V 0 bases and J 3 bases, with 17 bases left between them. Germline V gene sequence: CDR1 LGHNA, CDR2 YNFKEQ. The CDR3 region has the DNA TGTGCCAGCAGCCAAGATGTAGCGGGATGGGAGGACTATGGCTACACCTTC. Protein product: CASSQDVAGWEDYGYTF.

The J gene is TRBJ2-2, the V gene TRBV6-5, with 10 bases identical to TRBD1. CDR1 MNHEY and CDR2 SVGAGI come from the germline V gene. The CDR3 runs to 16 residues. V dropped 2 bases and J dropped 5; count of bases not matched to a gene: 5. The CDR3 spells CASSYRDRGRTGELFF. The DNA for the CDR3 is TGTGCCAGCAGTTACAGGGACAGGGGTAGGACCGGGGAGCTGTTTTTT.

The V and J genes are TRBV11-2 and TRBJ2-1; TRBD2 might be the D (6 bases). From germline, CDR1 is SGHAT and CDR2 FQNNGV. The V end was cut by 5 bases, the J end by 7 bases, with 24 bases between. This CDR3 comprises 17 residues. Written as DNA, the CDR3 is TGTGCCAGCAGCCCGGGGCCTAGGTCTAGCGAGGTGAATGAGCAGTTCTTC. Translation gives CASSPGPRSSEVNEQFF.

This rearrangement joins TRBV28 to TRBJ1-4; D is undetermined. Germline loops: CDR1 MDHEN, CDR2 SYDVKM. Deletions cut 3 bases from V and 4 bases from J, with 6 bases between. The CDR3 covers 13 residues. The CDR3 sequence: CASSFPYNEKLFF. DNA for the CDR3: TGTGCCAGCAGTTTCCCGTATAATGAAAAACTGTTTTTT.

CDR3 sequence: CASSQDGRYGYTF. The CDR3 bases are TGTGCCAGCAGCCAAGACGGGAGATATGGCTACACCTTC. The chain employs TRBV14 and TRBJ1-2, with unresolved D. Between the trimmed V and J ends, which lost 0 bases and 5 bases, there was a span of 7 bases. Germline values: CDR1 SGHDN, CDR2 FVKESK. The CDR3 length is 13 residues.

J is TRBJ2-5 and V is TRBV23-1; a possible D gene is TRBD1 (6 bases). Being an ORF, TRBV23-1 has a function that is uncertain. The CDR3 sequence is 16 residues long. The V end was cut by 0 bases, the J end by 6 bases, with 17 bases between. CDR3 in DNA: TGCGCCAGCAGTCAATCGGACGGAGGACAGAAACAGACCCAGTACTTC. It encodes CASSQSDGGQKQTQYF.

This chain joins TRBV10-3 and TRBJ1-1, with D possibly matching TRBD1 (5 bases). The CDR3 consists of 15 residues. Germline lookup yields CDR1 ENHRY and CDR2 SYGVKD. The ends were cut back, 0 bases at V and 4 bases at J, with 12 bases in the middle. CDR3 nucleotide sequence: TGTGCCATCAGTGAGTCTGGGGGGGTGGGCACTGAAGCTTTCTTT. It is translated as CAISESGGVGTEAFF.

The chain links TRBV6-1 to TRBJ2-6, with TRBD2 as a possible D gene (5 bases). CDR1 and CDR2 from the germline V gene are MNHNS and SASEGT. This CDR3 is 17 amino acids long. V dropped 2 bases and J dropped 1 base, with 12 bases sitting between them. CDR3 protein: CASSEYRPGSGANVLTF. CDR3 sequence (DNA): TGTGCCAGCAGTGAATATCGACCGGGGTCTGGGGCCAACGTCCTGACTTTC.

The chain has TRBV5-6 and TRBJ1-2; the match to TRBD1 covers 9 bases. The CDR3 runs 14 residues. Germline V lookup: CDR1 SGHDT, CDR2 YYEEEE. V was clipped by 2 bases and J by 2 bases; unmatched bases: 1. In DNA, the CDR3 is TGTGCCAGCAGCTTCACAGGGGGCAACTATGGCTACACCTTC. As protein: CASSFTGGNYGYTF.

The gene calls are TRBV7-9 and TRBJ1-1; possible D gene TRBD1, 6 bases. In germline, CDR1 is SEHNR, CDR2 FQNEAQ (reference sequence). Between the trimmed V and J ends, which lost 5 bases and 0 bases, there was a span of 16 bases. This CDR3 comprises 16 residues. The CDR3 reads CASSTAPGQLNTEAFF. The CDR3 DNA reads as TGTGCCAGCAGCACTGCCCCCGGACAGTTGAACACTGAAGCTTTCTTT.

The V call is TRBV10-3, the J call TRBJ2-3; 8 bases are a match to TRBD1. V shed 10 bases and J 1 base; nucleotides not matched to a gene: 4. Germline V gene sequence: CDR1 ENHRY, CDR2 SYGVKD. The CDR3 extends over 13 amino acids. CDR3 loop: CATRQGRTDTQYF. CDR3 bases: TGTGCCACTCGACAGGGGCGCACAGATACGCAGTATTTT.

This clone showed up just a few times. The V and J genes are TRBV7-3 and TRBJ2-3; TRBD2 aligns across 16 bases. V shed 3 bases, J shed 2 bases, and the junction held 5 bases outside the gene matches. The germline V gene has CDR1 SGHTA and CDR2 FQGTGA. This CDR3 has 18 residues. The CDR3: CASSLLGLAGGHTDTQYF. The DNA of the CDR3 is TGTGCCAGCAGCTTGTTGGGACTAGCGGGGGGGCACACAGATACGCAGTATTTT.

This chain connects TRBV5-6 to TRBJ2-7; 8 nucleotides line up with TRBD1. This CDR3 has 16 residues. Germline V gene lookup returns CDR1 SGHDT and CDR2 YYEEEE. With V trimmed by 2 bases and J by 2 bases, 9 bases remained unmatched. CDR3 sequence: CASSLPGQEFTYEQYF. CDR3 nucleotide sequence: TGTGCCAGCAGCTTACCGGGACAGGAATTTACCTACGAGCAGTACTTC.